This passage covers 19 T cell receptor beta chains from one sample sequenced in a study of graft-versus-host responses after intestinal transplantation. Only in-frame clones appear in the TCRdb table, and some are missing; sequencing was by immunoSEQ multiplex PCR. Here the sample spans some 31,000 clones, about 85% being singletons. Material: PBMCs, obtained around 430 days after intestinal transplantation. All receptors derive from a human patient who received an intestinal transplant, so some T cells may come from the graft donor.

This chain connects TRBV27 to TRBJ1-1; D unresolved. This CDR3 region has 13 residues. In germline, CDR1 is MNHEY, CDR2 SMNVEV (reference sequence). Between the trimmed V and J ends, which lost 8 bases and 0 bases, there was a span of 10 bases. The CDR3 spells CASGSAVNTEAFF. As DNA, the CDR3 is TGTGCCAGCGGTTCTGCAGTGAACACTGAAGCTTTCTTT.

The V call is TRBV7-9, the J call TRBJ1-4, with D possibly being TRBD1 (6 bases). Germline CDR1 is SEHNR and CDR2 is FQNEAQ (reference sequence). The CDR3 is 15 amino acids. Trimming took 2 bases from V and 3 from J, leaving 10 bases between them. CDR3 bases: TGTGCCAGCAGCTTATCAACAGGGTCTAATGAAAAACTGTTTTTT. Translating gives CASSLSTGSNEKLFF.

The chain links TRBV7-9 to TRBJ1-3, with no clear D. CDR3 size: 16 residues. V gave up 8 bases and J gave up 0 bases, with 17 bases separating them. Germline CDR1 reads SEHNR; CDR2 reads FQNEAQ (reference sequence). The CDR3 DNA reads as TGTGCCAGCCCCCTCCGGGTTTCGAGCTCTGGAAACACCATATATTTT. Encoded protein: CASPLRVSSSGNTIYF. Full variable domain (missing parts from reference TRBV7-9 and TRBJ1-3): DTGVSQNPRHKITKRGQNVTFRCDPISEHNRLYWYRQTLGQGPEFLTYFQNEAQLEKSRLLSDRFSAERPKGSFSTLEIQRTEQGDSAMYLCASPLRVSSSGNTIYFGEGSWLTVV.

The CDR3 loop is CASSYLPGQLYEQYF. The CDR3 DNA reads TGTGCCAGCAGTTACCTGCCGGGACAGCTATACGAGCAGTACTTC. This chain links TRBV6-5 with TRBJ2-7; 7 bases line up with TRBD1. CDR3 length: 15 residues. Germline V gene lookup returns CDR1 MNHEY and CDR2 SVGAGI. Germline trimming cut 2 bases from V and 4 bases from J; bases unmatched to any gene: 8.

CDR3 loop: CASSPSSGSTGELFF. Here the CDR3 DNA reads TGTGCCAGCAGTCCCTCTAGCGGGAGCACCGGGGAGCTGTTTTTT. V usage is TRBV25-1 and J usage is TRBJ2-2; 10 bases are a match to TRBD2. The CDR3 is made up of 15 amino acids. The germline gives CDR1 MGHDK, CDR2 SYGVNS. V shed 5 bases, J shed 4 bases, and the junction held 4 bases outside the gene matches.

The chain recombines TRBV28 with TRBJ2-7; a weak D match, TRBD2 (5 bases). V was shortened by 4 bases and J by 3 bases, with 13 bases between the two germline ends. The CDR3 consists of 14 residues. From germline, CDR1 is MDHEN and CDR2 SYDVKM. CDR3 in DNA: TGTGCCAGCAGTTATTCGGCTAGCAGCTACGAGCAGTACTTC. Protein sequence: CASSYSASSYEQYF. Looking up the rest from reference TRBV28 and TRBJ2-7 gives the full variable domain: DVKVTQSSRYLVKRTGEKVFLECVQDMDHENMFWYRQDPGLGLRLIYFSYDVKMKEKGDIPEGYSVSREKKERFSLILESASTNQTSMYLCASSYSASSYEQYFGPGTRLTVT.

The chain employs TRBV6-5 and TRBJ2-7; 8 bases map to TRBD1. J lost 2 bases, V lost 2 bases, and 8 bases had no gene match. Germline V gene data show CDR1 as MNHEY and CDR2 as SVGAGI. The CDR3 has 16 amino acids. For the CDR3, the DNA is TGTGCCAGCAGTTACCTTCCGGGACAGGTAGCCTACGAGCAGTACTTC. It is translated as CASSYLPGQVAYEQYF.

The chain recombines TRBV27 with TRBJ2-3, with D tentatively TRBD1 or TRBD2 (5 bases each). Trimming cost V 2 bases and J 1 base, with 7 bases left between them. Per germline, CDR1 MNHEY and CDR2 SMNVEV (reference sequence). This CDR3 region has 14 residues. The CDR3 DNA reads TGTGCCAGCAGTTTAGGGGGACGCACAGATACGCAGTATTTT. This codes for CASSLGGRTDTQYF.

The chain recombines TRBV27 with TRBJ2-5, with D perhaps TRBD1 (5 bases). Trimming removed 0 bases from V and 0 bases from J, with 8 bases in between. Looked up from germline, CDR1 is MNHEY and CDR2 is SMNVEV (reference sequence). CDR3 length: 15 amino acids. The CDR3 DNA reads as TGTGCCAGCAGTTTATCTCGACAGTACCAAGAGACCCAGTACTTC. Its translation is CASSLSRQYQETQYF.

The CDR3 DNA is TGTGCCAGTAGTATAGATCACAGGGTGGACACCGGGGAGCTGTTTTTT. Translated: CASSIDHRVDTGELFF. The chain uses TRBV19 and TRBJ2-2; D is perhaps TRBD1 (6 bases). V shed 0 bases and J shed 3 bases, with 11 bases lying between them. Germline V gene lookup returns CDR1 LNHDA and CDR2 SQIVND (reference sequence). This CDR3 contains 16 residues. Using reference TRBV19 and TRBJ2-2 for the parts outside the CDR3, the full variable domain is DGGITQSPKYLFRKEGQNVTLSCEQNLNHDAMYWYRQDPGQGLRLIYYSQIVNDFQKGDIAEGYSVSREKKESFPLTVTSAQKNPTAFYLCASSIDHRVDTGELFFGEGSRLTVL.

This rearrangement joins TRBV5-4 to TRBJ2-1; 10 nucleotides line up with TRBD2. This CDR3 has 15 residues. With V trimmed by 2 bases and J by 7 bases, 6 bases remained unmatched. Germline CDR1 and CDR2: SGHNT and YYREEE (reference sequence). The CDR3: CASSFMYSGRNEQFF. DNA for the CDR3: TGTGCCAGCAGCTTCATGTATAGCGGGAGGAATGAGCAGTTCTTC.

V is TRBV18 and J is TRBJ1-2; D perhaps matches TRBD1 (6 bases). Germline CDR1 KGHSH, CDR2 LQKENI. The CDR3 runs 15 residues. V lost 3 bases to trimming and J lost 5 bases, with 16 bases between them. The CDR3 nucleotides read TGTGCCAGCTCACCTACTTGGGGGCCTGAGTATGGCTACACCTTC. Protein: CASSPTWGPEYGYTF.

The V gene is TRBV14, the J gene TRBJ1-2; 10 positions match TRBD1. The V segment lost 5 bases and the J segment 5 bases; nucleotides outside the gene matches: 8. This CDR3 is built from 15 residues. CDR1 SGHDN and CDR2 FVKESK come from the germline V gene. CDR3 region: CASSARDRGPYGYTF. The CDR3 DNA reads TGTGCCAGCAGCGCCCGGGACAGGGGACCTTATGGCTACACCTTC.

The V call is TRBV5-1, the J call TRBJ2-1; 12 bases are a match to TRBD2. Germline CDR1 is SGHRS and CDR2 is YFSETQ. With 2 bases clipped from V and 8 bases from J, the junction kept 8 bases outside the gene matches. CDR3 size: 16 residues. The CDR3 DNA sequence: TGCGCCAGCAGCTTAAGTAGACTAGCGGGAGAATATGAGCAGTTCTTC. Amino acid sequence: CASSLSRLAGEYEQFF.

This clone was counted a few times. This chain's CDR3 is CASSSPALDTQYF. The CDR3 DNA sequence: TGTGCCAGCAGTTCTCCCGCATTAGATACGCAGTATTTT. The V and J genes are TRBV28 and TRBJ2-3; D is unclear. The V gene's germline CDR1 is MDHEN and CDR2 SYDVKM. Trimming stripped 4 bases from V and 5 bases from J, with 10 bases between. This CDR3 is built from 13 residues. Full variable domain (rest looked up from reference TRBV28 and TRBJ2-3): DVKVTQSSRYLVKRTGEKVFLECVQDMDHENMFWYRQDPGLGLRLIYFSYDVKMKEKGDIPEGYSVSREKKERFSLILESASTNQTSMYLCASSSPALDTQYFGPGTRLTVL.

This clone was recorded only once. The chain combines TRBV2 with TRBJ1-2; 7 bases agree with TRBD1. The V and J ends lost 5 bases and 3 bases, in that order; junction bases with no gene match: 6. CDR1 is SNHLY and CDR2 is FYNNEI in the germline V gene. The CDR3 sequence is 14 residues long. CDR3 nucleotides: TGTGCCAGCAGTCAAGGCAGGGGGGACTATGGCTACACCTTC. Translated, it gives CASSQGRGDYGYTF.

Details on this clone: This sample includes further DNA sequences coding for the same CDR3. The rearrangement joins TRBV27 to TRBJ2-7; 9 nucleotides align to TRBD1. Germline CDR1 MNHEY, CDR2 SMNVEV (reference sequence). The CDR3 has 13 residues. The V segment lost 6 bases and the J segment 2 bases; nucleotides outside the gene matches: 2. The CDR3 is CASRGQGTYEQYF. For the CDR3, the DNA is TGTGCCAGCAGGGGACAGGGCACCTACGAGCAGTACTTC.

The CDR3 sequence: CASSPDTYEQYF. For the CDR3, the DNA is TGTGCCAGCAGCCCCGACACCTACGAGCAGTACTTC. The rearrangement uses TRBV28 and TRBJ2-7; D gene unclear. V was cut by 6 bases and J by 2 bases, with 8 bases left in between. This CDR3 contains 12 residues. The germline V gene has CDR1 MDHEN and CDR2 SYDVKM. Based on the CDR3 plus reference TRBV28 and TRBJ2-7, the full variable domain is DVKVTQSSRYLVKRTGEKVFLECVQDMDHENMFWYRQDPGLGLRLIYFSYDVKMKEKGDIPEGYSVSREKKERFSLILESASTNQTSMYLCASSPDTYEQYFGPGTRLTVT.

V gene TRBV11-2 combines with J gene TRBJ2-7, with no clear D. This CDR3 is 13 amino acids long. Deletions cut 1 base from V and 1 base from J, with 5 bases between. Germline V gene lookup returns CDR1 SGHAT and CDR2 FQNNGV. The CDR3 nucleotides are TGTGCCAGCAGCTTAGCTGGTTCCTACGAGCAGTACTTC. Translated, it gives CASSLAGSYEQYF.